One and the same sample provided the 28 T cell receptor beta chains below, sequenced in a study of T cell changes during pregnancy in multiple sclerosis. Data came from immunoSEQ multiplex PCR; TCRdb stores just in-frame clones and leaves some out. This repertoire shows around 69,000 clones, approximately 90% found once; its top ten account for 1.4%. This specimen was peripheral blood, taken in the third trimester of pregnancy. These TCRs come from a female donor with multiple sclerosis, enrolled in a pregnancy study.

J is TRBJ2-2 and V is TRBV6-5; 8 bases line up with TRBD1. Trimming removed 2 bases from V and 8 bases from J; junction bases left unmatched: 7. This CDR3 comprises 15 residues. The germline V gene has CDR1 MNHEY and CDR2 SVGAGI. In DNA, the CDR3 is TGTGCCAGCAGTTACCTGCCGGGGACAGGTGGGGAGCTGTTTTTT. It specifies CASSYLPGTGGELFF.

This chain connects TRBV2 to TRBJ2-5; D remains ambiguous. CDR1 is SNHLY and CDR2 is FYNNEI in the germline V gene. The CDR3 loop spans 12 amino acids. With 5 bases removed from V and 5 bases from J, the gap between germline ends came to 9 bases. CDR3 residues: CASSTISETQYF. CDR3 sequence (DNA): TGTGCCAGCAGTACTATATCGGAGACCCAGTACTTC.

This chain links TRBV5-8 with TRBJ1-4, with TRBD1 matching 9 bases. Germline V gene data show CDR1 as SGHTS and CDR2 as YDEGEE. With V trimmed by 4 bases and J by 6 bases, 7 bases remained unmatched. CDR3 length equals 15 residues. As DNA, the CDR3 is TGTGCCAGCAGCCAACCGGGACAGGGAGATGAAAAACTGTTTTTT. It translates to CASSQPGQGDEKLFF.

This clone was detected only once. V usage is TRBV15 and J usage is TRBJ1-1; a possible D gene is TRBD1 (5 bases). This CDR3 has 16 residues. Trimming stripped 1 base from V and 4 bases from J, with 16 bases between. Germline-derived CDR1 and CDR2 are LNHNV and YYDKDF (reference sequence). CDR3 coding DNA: TGTGCCACCAGCAGAGGCCAGGGAGGGCTGCGCACTGAAGCTTTCTTT. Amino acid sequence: CATSRGQGGLRTEAFF.

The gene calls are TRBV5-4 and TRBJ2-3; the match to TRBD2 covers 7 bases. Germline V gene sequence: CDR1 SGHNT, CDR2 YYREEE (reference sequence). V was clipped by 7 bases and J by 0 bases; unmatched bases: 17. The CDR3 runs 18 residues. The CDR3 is CASPSDPYSGRSTDTQYF. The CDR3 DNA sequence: TGTGCCAGCCCCTCGGACCCCTATAGCGGGCGGAGCACAGATACGCAGTATTTT.

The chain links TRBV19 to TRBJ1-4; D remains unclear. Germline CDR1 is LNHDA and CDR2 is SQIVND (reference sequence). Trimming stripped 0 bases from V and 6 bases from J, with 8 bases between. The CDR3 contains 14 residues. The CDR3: CASSIDLEDEKLFF. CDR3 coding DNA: TGTGCCAGTAGTATAGATCTTGAGGATGAAAAACTGTTTTTT. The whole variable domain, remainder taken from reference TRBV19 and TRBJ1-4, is DGGITQSPKYLFRKEGQNVTLSCEQNLNHDAMYWYRQDPGQGLRLIYYSQIVNDFQKGDIAEGYSVSREKKESFPLTVTSAQKNPTAFYLCASSIDLEDEKLFFGSGTQLSVL.

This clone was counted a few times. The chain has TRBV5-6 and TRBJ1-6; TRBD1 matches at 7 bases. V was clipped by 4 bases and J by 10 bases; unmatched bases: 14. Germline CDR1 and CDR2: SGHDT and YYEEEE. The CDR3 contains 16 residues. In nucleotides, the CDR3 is TGTGCCAGCAGCGGAGTAGGGACAGCAAGCCTCTCACCCCTCCACTTT. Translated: CASSGVGTASLSPLHF.

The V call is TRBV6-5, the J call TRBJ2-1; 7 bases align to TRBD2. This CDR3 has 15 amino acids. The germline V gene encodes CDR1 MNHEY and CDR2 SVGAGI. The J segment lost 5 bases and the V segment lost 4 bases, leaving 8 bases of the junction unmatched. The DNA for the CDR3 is TGTGCCAGCAGTTCCGTCTACCTAGCGGACAATGAGCAGTTCTTC. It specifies CASSSVYLADNEQFF.

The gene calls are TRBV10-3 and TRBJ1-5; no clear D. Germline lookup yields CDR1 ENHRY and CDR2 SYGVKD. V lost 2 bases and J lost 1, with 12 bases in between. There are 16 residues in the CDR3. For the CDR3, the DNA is TGTGCCATCAGTGAGGTGGCACCTCCCAGCAATCAGCCCCAGCATTTT. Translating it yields CAISEVAPPSNQPQHF.

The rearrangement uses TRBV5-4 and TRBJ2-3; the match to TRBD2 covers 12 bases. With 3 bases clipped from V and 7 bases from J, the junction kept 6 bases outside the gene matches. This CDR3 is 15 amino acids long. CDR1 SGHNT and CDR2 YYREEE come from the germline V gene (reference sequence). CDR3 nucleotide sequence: TGTGCCAGCAGCTCAGACGGACTAGCGGGAAATACGCAGTATTTT. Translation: CASSSDGLAGNTQYF.

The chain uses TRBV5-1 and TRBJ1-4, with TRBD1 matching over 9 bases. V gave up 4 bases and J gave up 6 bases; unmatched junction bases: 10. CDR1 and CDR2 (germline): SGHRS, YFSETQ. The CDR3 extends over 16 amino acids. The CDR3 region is CASSHGDRASYEKLFF. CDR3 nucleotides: TGCGCCAGCAGCCATGGGGACAGGGCATCCTATGAAAAACTGTTTTTT.

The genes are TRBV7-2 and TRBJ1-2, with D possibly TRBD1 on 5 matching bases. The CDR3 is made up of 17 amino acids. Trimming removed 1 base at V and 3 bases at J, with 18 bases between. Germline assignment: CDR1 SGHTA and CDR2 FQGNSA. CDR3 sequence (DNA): TGTGCCAGCAGCTTAGGTTTTGGGGCCGGGGGAGACTATGGCTACACCTTC. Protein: CASSLGFGAGGDYGYTF.

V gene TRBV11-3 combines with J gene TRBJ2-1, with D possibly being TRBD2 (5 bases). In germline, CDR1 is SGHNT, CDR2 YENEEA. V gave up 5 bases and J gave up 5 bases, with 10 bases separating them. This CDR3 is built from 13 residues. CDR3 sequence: CASSTGVDNEQFF. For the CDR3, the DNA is TGTGCCAGCAGCACCGGGGTGGACAATGAGCAGTTCTTC.

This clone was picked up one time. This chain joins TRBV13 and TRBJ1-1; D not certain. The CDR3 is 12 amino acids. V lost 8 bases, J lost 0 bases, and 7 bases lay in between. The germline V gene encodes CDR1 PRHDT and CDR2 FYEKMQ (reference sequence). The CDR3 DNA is TGTGCCAGCGCTAGGTTGAACACTGAAGCTTTCTTT. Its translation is CASARLNTEAFF.

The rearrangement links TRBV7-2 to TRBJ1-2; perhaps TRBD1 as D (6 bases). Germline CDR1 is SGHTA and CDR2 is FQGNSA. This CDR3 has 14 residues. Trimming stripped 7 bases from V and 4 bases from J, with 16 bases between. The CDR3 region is CASTAQPGVYGYTF. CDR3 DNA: TGTGCCAGCACCGCACAGCCAGGGGTCTATGGCTACACCTTC.

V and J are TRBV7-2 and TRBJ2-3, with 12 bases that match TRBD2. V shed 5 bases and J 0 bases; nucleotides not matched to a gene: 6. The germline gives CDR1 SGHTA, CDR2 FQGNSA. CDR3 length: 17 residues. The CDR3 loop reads CASSAGLAGFSTDTQYF. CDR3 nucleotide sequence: TGTGCCAGCAGCGCAGGACTAGCGGGGTTCAGCACAGATACGCAGTATTTT.

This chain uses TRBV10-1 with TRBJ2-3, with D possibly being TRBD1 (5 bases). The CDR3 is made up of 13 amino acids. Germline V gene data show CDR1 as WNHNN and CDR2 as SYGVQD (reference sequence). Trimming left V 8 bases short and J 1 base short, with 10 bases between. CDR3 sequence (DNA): TGCGCCAGCCGAGAACAGGGCACAGATACGCAGTATTTT. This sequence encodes CASREQGTDTQYF.

The CDR3: CASSLGQPRPSYGYTF. CDR3 DNA sequence: TGTGCCAGCTCCTTGGGACAGCCCCGACCGTCCTATGGCTACACCTTC. The chain carries TRBV18 and TRBJ1-2; 7 bases map to TRBD1. The V segment lost 6 bases and the J segment 4 bases; nucleotides outside the gene matches: 14. The CDR3 consists of 16 residues. The germline V gene encodes CDR1 KGHSH and CDR2 LQKENI.

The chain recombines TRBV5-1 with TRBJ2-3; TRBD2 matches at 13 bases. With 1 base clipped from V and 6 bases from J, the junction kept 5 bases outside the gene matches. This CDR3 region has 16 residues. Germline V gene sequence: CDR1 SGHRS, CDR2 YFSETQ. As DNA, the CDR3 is TGCGCCAGCAGCTTGACTAGCGGGGGGGCCGTGGATACGCAGTATTTT. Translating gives CASSLTSGGAVDTQYF.

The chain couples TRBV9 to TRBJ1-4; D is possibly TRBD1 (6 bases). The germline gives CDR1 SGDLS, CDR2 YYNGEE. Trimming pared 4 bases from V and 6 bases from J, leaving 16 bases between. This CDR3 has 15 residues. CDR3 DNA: TGTGCCAGCAGCCCTCTAGGACAGAAAGATGAAAAACTGTTTTTT. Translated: CASSPLGQKDEKLFF.

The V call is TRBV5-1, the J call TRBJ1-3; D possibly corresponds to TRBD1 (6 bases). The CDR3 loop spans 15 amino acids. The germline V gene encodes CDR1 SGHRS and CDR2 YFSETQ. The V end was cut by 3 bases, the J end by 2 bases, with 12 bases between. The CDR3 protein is CASSSTGMPGNTIYF. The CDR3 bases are TGCGCCAGCAGCTCCACAGGGATGCCTGGAAACACCATATATTTT.

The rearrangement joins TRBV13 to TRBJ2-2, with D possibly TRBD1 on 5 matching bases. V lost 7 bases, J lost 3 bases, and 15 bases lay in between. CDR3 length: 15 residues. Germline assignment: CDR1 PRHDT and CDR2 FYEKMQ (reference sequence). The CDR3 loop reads CASIVRTMDTGELFF. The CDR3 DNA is TGTGCCAGCATCGTTAGGACAATGGACACCGGGGAGCTGTTTTTT.

DNA of the CDR3: TGCGCCAGCAGCCAAGCATGGGTCAGGGGAAGGGAAAAACTGTTTTTT. It is translated as CASSQAWVRGREKLFF. The rearrangement uses TRBV4-3 and TRBJ1-4; D perhaps matches TRBD1 (6 bases). This CDR3 contains 16 residues. V was trimmed by 1 base and J by 8 bases, leaving 17 bases between them. Per the germline V gene, CDR1 is LGHNA and CDR2 is YSLEER.

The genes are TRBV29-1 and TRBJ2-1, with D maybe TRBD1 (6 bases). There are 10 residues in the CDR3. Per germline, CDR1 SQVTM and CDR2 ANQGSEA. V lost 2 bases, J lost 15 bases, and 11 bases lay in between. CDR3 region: CSVERDIRFF. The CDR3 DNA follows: TGCAGCGTTGAAAGGGACATAAGGTTCTTC.

CDR3 sequence (DNA): TGCGCCAGCAGCCCACGAGGAAGAGGAGGCTACACCTTC. Its translation is CASSPRGRGGYTF. This chain connects TRBV4-3 to TRBJ1-2, with D uncertain. The CDR3 length is 13 residues. Trimming stripped 4 bases from V and 8 bases from J, with 14 bases between. The germline V gene encodes CDR1 LGHNA and CDR2 YSLEER.

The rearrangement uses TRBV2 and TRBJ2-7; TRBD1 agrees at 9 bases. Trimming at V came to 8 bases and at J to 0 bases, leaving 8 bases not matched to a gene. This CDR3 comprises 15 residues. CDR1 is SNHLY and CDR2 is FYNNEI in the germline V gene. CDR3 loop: CASRRPGQGSYEQYF. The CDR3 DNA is TGTGCCAGCCGAAGACCGGGACAGGGCTCCTACGAGCAGTACTTC. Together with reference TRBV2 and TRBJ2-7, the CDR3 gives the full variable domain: EPEVTQTPSHQVTQMGQEVILRCVPISNHLYFYWYRQILGQKVEFLVSFYNNEISEKSEIFDDQFSVERPDGSNFTLKIRSTKLEDSAMYFCASRRPGQGSYEQYFGPGTRLTVT.

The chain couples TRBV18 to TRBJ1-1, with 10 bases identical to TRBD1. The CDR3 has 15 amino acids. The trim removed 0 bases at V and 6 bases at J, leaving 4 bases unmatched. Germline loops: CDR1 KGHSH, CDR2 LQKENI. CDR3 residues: CASSPPGDRGPEAFF. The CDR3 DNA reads TGTGCCAGCTCACCACCGGGGGACAGGGGTCCTGAAGCTTTCTTT. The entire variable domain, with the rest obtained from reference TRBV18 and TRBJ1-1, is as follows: NAGVMQNPRHLVRRRGQEARLRCSPMKGHSHVYWYRQLPEEGLKFMVYLQKENIIDESGMPKERFSAEFPKEGPSILRIQQVVRGDSAAYFCASSPPGDRGPEAFFGQGTRLTVV.

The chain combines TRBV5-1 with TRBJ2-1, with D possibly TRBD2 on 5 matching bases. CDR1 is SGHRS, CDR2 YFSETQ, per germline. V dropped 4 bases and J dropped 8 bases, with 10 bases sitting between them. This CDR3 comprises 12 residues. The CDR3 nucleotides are TGCGCCAGCAGCACGACCGGGGATGAGCAGTTCTTC. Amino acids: CASSTTGDEQFF.